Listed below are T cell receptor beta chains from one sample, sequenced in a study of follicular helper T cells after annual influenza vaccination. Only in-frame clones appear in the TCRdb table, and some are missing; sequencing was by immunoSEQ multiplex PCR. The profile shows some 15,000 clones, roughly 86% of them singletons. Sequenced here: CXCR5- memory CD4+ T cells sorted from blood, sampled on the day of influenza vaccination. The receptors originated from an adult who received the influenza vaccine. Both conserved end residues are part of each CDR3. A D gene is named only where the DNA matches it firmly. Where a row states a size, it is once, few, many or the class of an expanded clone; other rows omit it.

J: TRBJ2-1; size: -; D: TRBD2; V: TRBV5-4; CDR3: CASSLMGGGANEQFF; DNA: TGTGCCAGCAGCTTGATGGGGGGGGGTGCCAATGAGCAGTTCTTC
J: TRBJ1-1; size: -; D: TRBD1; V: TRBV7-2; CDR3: CASSRQGRSTEAFF; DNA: TGTGCCAGCAGCCGACAGGGTAGGAGCACTGAAGCTTTCTTT
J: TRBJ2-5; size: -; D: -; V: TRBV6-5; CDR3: CASSYYQGQETQYF; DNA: TGTGCCAGCAGTTACTACCAGGGACAAGAGACCCAGTACTTC
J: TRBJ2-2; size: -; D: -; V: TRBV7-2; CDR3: CASSLARPYLNTGELFF; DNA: TGTGCCAGCAGCTTAGCGAGACCCTACCTGAACACCGGGGAGCTGTTTTTT
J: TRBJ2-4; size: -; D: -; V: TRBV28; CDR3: CASSLPGAQNIQYF; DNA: TGTGCCAGCAGTTTACCGGGGGCCCAAAACATTCAGTACTTC
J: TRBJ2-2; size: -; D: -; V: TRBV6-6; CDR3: CASSYSSSGELFF; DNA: TGTGCCAGCAGTTACTCGAGCTCCGGGGAGCTGTTTTTT
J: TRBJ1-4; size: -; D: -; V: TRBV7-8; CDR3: CASSLEFIQGFNEKLFF; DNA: TGTGCCAGCAGCTTAGAATTTATACAGGGCTTTAATGAAAAACTGTTTTTT
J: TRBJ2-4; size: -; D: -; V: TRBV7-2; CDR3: CASSSGSPRAKNIQYF; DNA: TGTGCCAGCAGCTCCGGGTCCCCAAGAGCCAAAAACATTCAGTACTTC
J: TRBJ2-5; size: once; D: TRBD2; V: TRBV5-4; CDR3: CASRGGSQETQYF; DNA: TGTGCCAGCAGGGGAGGGAGTCAAGAGACCCAGTACTTC
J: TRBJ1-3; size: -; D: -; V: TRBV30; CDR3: CAWTQGNTIYF; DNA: TGTGCCTGGACCCAGGGGAACACCATATATTTT
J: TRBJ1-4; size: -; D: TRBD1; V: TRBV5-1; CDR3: CASSVSGGSEKLFF; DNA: TGCGCCAGCAGCGTATCAGGGGGCAGTGAAAAACTGTTTTTT
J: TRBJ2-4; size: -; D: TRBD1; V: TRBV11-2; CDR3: CASSPRGSRAKNIQYF; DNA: TGTGCCAGCAGCCCCAGGGGGTCCCGAGCCAAAAACATTCAGTACTTC
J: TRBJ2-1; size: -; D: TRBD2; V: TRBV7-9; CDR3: CASHRLAGAGEQFF; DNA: TGTGCCAGCCACAGACTAGCGGGGGCGGGTGAGCAGTTCTTC
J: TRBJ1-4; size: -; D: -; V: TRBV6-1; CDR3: CASSEVTNEKLFF; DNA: TGTGCCAGCAGTGAAGTGACTAATGAAAAACTGTTTTTT
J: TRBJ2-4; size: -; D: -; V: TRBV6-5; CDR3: CASSNSYLAKNIQYF; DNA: TGTGCCAGCAGTAATTCCTATCTTGCCAAAAACATTCAGTACTTC